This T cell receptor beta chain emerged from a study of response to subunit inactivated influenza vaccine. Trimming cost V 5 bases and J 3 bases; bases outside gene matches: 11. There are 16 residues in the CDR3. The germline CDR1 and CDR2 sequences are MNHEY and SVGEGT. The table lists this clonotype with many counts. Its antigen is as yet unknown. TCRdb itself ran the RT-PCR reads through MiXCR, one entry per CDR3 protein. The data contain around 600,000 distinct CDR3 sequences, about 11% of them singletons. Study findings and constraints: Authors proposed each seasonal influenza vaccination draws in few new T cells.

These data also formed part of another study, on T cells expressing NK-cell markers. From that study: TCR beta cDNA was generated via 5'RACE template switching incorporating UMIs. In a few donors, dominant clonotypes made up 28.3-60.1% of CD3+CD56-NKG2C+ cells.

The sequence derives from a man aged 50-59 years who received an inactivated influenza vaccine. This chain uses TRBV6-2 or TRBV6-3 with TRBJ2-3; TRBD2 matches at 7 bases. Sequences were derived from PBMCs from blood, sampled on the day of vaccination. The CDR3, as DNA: TGTGCCAGCAGTGCCCGGGGAGGGTGGAGAACAGATACGCAGTATTTT. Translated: CASSARGGWRTDTQYF.